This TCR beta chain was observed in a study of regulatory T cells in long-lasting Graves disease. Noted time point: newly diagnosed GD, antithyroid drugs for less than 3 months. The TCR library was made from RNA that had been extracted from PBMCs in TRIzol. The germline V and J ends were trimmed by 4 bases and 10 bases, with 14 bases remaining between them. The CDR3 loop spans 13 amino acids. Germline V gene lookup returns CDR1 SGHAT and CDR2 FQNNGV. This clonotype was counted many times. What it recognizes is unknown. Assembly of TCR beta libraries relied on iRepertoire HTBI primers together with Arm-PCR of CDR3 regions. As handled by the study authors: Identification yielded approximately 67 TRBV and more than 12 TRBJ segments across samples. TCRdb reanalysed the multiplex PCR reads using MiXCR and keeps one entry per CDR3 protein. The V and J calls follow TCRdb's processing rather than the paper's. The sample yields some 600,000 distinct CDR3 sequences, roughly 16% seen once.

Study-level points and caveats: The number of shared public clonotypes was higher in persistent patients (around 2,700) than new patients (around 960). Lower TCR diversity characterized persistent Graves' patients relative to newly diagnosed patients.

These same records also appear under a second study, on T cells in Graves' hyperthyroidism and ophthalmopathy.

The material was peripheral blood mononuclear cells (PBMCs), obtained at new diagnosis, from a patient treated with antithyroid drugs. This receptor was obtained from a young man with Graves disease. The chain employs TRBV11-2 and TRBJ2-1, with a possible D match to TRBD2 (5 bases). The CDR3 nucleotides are TGTGCCAGCAGCTACGGCTGGCAGCGGGAGCAGTTCTTC. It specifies CASSYGWQREQFF.